The TCR beta chain under discussion was sequenced for a study of graft-versus-host responses after intestinal transplantation. On the study more broadly: Recipients uniformly received anti-thymocyte globulin induction, followed by tacrolimus and steroids for roughly 3 years. Study-level results: Analysis identified GvH clones in recipient marrow, with some appearing first in ileum or blood. Across patients carrying graft-donor T cell macrochimerism, allografts held high graft-versus-host to host-versus-graft clonal ratios.

As for this clone: Its target is unknown.

Only in-frame clones appear in the TCRdb table, and some are missing; sequencing was by immunoSEQ multiplex PCR. The data contain 150,000 or so clones, 80% to 95% of them singletons. Sequencing was performed on unstimulated CD4+ T cells sorted from spleen or lymph node cells, taken before intestinal transplant. The receptor's source is a human donor who received an intestinal transplant.

The CDR3 DNA reads TGTGCCAGCAGCCGAGAGGGACAGGGAAATCAGCCCCAGCATTTT. The encoded protein is CASSREGQGNQPQHF. This chain links TRBV5-5 with TRBJ1-5, with 9 bases aligning to TRBD1. The CDR3 has 15 amino acids. Germline V gene data show CDR1 as SGHKS and CDR2 as YYEKEE (reference sequence). The V and J ends lost 4 bases and 4 bases, in that order; junction bases with no gene match: 6. The full variable domain, rest sourced from reference TRBV5-5 and TRBJ1-5, is DAGVTQSPTHLIKTRGQQVTLRCSPISGHKSVSWYQQVLGQGPQFIFQYYEKEERGRGNFPDRFSARQFPNYSSELNVNALLLGDSALYLCASSREGQGNQPQHFGDGTRLSIL.